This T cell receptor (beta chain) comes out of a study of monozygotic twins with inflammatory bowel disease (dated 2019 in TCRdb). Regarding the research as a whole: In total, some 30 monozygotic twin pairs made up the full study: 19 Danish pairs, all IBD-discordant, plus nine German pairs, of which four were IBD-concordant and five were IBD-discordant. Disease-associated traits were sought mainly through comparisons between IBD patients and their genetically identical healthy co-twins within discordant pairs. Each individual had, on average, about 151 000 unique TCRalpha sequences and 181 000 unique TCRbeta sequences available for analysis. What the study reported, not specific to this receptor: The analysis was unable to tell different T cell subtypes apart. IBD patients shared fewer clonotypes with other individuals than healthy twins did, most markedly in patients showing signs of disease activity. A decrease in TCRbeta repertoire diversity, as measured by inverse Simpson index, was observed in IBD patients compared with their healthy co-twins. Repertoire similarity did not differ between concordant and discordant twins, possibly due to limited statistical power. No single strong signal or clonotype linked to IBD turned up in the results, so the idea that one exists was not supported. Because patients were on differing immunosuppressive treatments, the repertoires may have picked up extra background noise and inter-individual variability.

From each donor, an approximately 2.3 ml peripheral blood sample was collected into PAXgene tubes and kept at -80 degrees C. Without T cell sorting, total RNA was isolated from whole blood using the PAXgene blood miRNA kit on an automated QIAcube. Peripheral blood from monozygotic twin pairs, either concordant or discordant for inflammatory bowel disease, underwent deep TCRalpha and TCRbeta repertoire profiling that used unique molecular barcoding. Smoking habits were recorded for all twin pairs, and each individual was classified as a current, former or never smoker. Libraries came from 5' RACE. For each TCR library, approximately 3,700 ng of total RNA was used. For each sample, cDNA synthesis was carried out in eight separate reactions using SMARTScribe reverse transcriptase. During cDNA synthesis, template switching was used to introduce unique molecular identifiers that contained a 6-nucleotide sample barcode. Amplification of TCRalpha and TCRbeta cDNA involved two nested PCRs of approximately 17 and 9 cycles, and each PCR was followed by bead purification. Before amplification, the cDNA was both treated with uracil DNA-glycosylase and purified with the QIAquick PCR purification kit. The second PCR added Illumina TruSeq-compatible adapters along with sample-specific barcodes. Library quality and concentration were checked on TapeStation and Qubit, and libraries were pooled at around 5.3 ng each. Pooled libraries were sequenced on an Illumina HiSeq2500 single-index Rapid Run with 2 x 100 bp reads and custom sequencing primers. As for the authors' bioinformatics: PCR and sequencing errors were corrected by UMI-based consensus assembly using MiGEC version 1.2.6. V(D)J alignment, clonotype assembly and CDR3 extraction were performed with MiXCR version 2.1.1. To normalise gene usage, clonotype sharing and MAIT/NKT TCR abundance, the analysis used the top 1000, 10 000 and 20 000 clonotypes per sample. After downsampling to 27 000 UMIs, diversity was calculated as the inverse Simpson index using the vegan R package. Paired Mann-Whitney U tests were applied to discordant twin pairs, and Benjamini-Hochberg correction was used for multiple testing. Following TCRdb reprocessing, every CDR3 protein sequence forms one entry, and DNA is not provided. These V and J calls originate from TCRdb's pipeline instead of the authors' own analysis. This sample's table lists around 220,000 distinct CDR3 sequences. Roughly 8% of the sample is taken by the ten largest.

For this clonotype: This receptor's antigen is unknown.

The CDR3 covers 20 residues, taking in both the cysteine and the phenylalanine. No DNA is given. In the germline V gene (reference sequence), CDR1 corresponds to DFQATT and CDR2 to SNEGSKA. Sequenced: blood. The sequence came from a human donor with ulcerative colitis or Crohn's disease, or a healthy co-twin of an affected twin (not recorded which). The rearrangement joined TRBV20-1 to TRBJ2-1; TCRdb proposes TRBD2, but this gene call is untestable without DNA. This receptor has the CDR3 CSANGPWLASPEPSYNEQFF.